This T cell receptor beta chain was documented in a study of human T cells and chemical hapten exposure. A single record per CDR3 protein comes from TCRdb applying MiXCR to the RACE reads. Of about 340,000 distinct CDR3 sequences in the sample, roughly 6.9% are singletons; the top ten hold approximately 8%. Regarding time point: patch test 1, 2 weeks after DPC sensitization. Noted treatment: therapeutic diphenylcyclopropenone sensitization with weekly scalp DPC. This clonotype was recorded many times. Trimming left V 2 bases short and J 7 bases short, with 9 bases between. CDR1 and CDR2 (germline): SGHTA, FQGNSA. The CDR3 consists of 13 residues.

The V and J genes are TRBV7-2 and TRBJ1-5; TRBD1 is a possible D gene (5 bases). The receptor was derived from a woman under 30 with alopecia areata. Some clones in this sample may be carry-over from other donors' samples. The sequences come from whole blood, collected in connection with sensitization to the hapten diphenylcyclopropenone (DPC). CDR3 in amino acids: CASSLFRGQPQHF. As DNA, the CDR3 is TGTGCCAGCAGCTTATTTCGGGGGCAGCCCCAGCATTTT.